These 24 T cell receptor beta chains share one sample of origin, sequenced in a study of cytomegalovirus exposure and HLA in healthy donors. PCR involved 60 Vbeta and 13 Jbeta primers. The method was immunoSEQ multiplex PCR; TCRdb's version includes in-frame clones alone and lacks a portion of them. The sample lists under 150,000 clones, less than 65% occurring once. The sequenced sample consisted of PBMCs. These receptors were collected from a man aged 40-49 years in good health and CMV-seropositive.

This rearrangement joins TRBV18 to TRBJ2-5; 12 bases fit TRBD2. The length of the CDR3 is 16 residues. With V trimmed by 4 bases and J by 4 bases, 7 bases remained unmatched. Germline assignment: CDR1 KGHSH and CDR2 LQKENI. CDR3 in amino acids: CASSRLQLAGGETQYF. CDR3 nucleotide sequence: TGTGCCAGCTCACGTTTACAACTAGCGGGAGGAGAGACCCAGTACTTC.

The CDR3 bases are TGTGCCAGCAGTGAAGCGCCAGGAGCGGGCAATCAGCCCCAGCATTTT. This codes for CASSEAPGAGNQPQHF. This chain connects TRBV6-1 to TRBJ1-5; D is unclear. Looked up from germline, CDR1 is MNHNS and CDR2 is SASEGT. The ends were cut back, 0 bases at V and 2 bases at J, with 11 bases in the middle. The CDR3 contains 16 residues.

This clone has just a few counts. The chain links TRBV27 to TRBJ1-5; D is perhaps TRBD1 (6 bases). V lost 3 bases, J lost 4 bases, and 13 bases lay in between. This CDR3 is 15 amino acids long. Germline values: CDR1 MNHEY, CDR2 SMNVEV (reference sequence). The CDR3 loop reads CASSFRTTGNQPQHF. In nucleotides, the CDR3 is TGTGCCAGCAGTTTCCGTACGACAGGAAATCAGCCCCAGCATTTT.

In nucleotides, the CDR3 is TGTGCCAGTAATCTAAACACCGGGGAGCTGTTTTTT. This sequence encodes CASNLNTGELFF. The chain combines TRBV19 with TRBJ2-2; D is uncertain. The CDR3 runs to 12 residues. V lost 7 bases and J lost 2, with 5 bases in between. Germline CDR1 and CDR2: LNHDA and SQIVND (reference sequence).

V is TRBV30 and J is TRBJ2-7; TRBD1 matches 9 bases. Germline-derived CDR1 and CDR2 are GTSNPN and SVGIG (reference sequence). CDR3 length equals 13 residues. Germline trimming cut 6 bases from V and 4 bases from J; bases unmatched to any gene: 7. CDR3 DNA sequence: TGTGCCTGTACGGGACAGGGTCTGTACGAGCAGTACTTC. Its translation is CACTGQGLYEQYF.

The chain carries TRBV15 and TRBJ1-2; 9 bases match TRBD1. CDR1 and CDR2 (germline): LNHNV, YYDKDF (reference sequence). Unmatched junction bases numbered 9, after V lost 5 bases and J lost 2 bases. The CDR3 contains 16 residues. The CDR3 loop reads CATSGGQGPLNYGYTF. The CDR3 coding sequence is TGTGCCACCAGCGGCGGACAGGGGCCCTTGAACTATGGCTACACCTTC. Based on the CDR3 plus reference TRBV15 and TRBJ1-2, the full variable domain is DAMVIQNPRYQVTQFGKPVTLSCSQTLNHNVMYWYQQKSSQAPKLLFHYYDKDFNNEADTPDNFQSRRPNTSFCFLDIRSPGLGDTAMYLCATSGGQGPLNYGYTFGSGTRLTVV.

V gene TRBV4-1 combines with J gene TRBJ2-7; weak D call: TRBD1 (5 bases). The CDR3 is 16 amino acids. V was pared by 0 bases and J by 3 bases, with 15 bases between. Germline CDR1 MGHRA, CDR2 YSYEKL. The CDR3 loop reads CASSQDTGWQGYEQYF. The CDR3 DNA reads as TGCGCCAGCAGCCAAGACACTGGGTGGCAGGGCTACGAGCAGTACTTC.

This chain connects TRBV28 to TRBJ2-7; D remains ambiguous. CDR3 length equals 16 residues. Germline V gives CDR1 MDHEN, CDR2 SYDVKM. Trimming shortened V by 7 bases and J by 3 bases, and 22 bases separated the two germline ends. The CDR3 reads CASIPRVRVPFYEQYF. CDR3 in DNA: TGTGCCAGCATCCCCCGGGTACGGGTCCCTTTCTACGAGCAGTACTTC. The variable domain in full, with the rest retrieved from reference TRBV28 and TRBJ2-7, is DVKVTQSSRYLVKRTGEKVFLECVQDMDHENMFWYRQDPGLGLRLIYFSYDVKMKEKGDIPEGYSVSREKKERFSLILESASTNQTSMYLCASIPRVRVPFYEQYFGPGTRLTVT.

V gene TRBV7-2 combines with J gene TRBJ2-1, with 7 bases matching TRBD2. V gave up 8 bases and J gave up 6 bases; unmatched junction bases: 13. This CDR3 is built from 15 residues. Germline V gene lookup returns CDR1 SGHTA and CDR2 FQGNSA. The CDR3 DNA follows: TGTGCCAGCGCCCGTCAGGGATCGGGGGGCAATGAGCAGTTCTTC. Translating gives CASARQGSGGNEQFF. Full variable domain (rest looked up from reference TRBV7-2 and TRBJ2-1): GAGVSQSPSNKVTEKGKDVELRCDPISGHTALYWYRQSLGQGLEFLIYFQGNSAPDKSGLPSDRFSAERTGGSVSTLTIQRTQQEDSAVYLCASARQGSGGNEQFFGPGTRLTVL.

The rearrangement uses TRBV5-8 and TRBJ2-7; 11 bases line up with TRBD2. The germline V gene encodes CDR1 SGHTS and CDR2 YDEGEE. J was trimmed by 5 bases and V by 1 base; bases with no gene match: 2. CDR3 length: 14 residues. As DNA, the CDR3 is TGTGCCAGCAGCTTGACTAGCGGGGGCAACGAGCAGTACTTC. Translation: CASSLTSGGNEQYF.

This clone has just a few counts. CDR3 in DNA: TGTGCCAGCAGCCAGACCGAGCGGGGGGAGTATGGAGATACGCAGTATTTT. Protein sequence: CASSQTERGEYGDTQYF. The J gene is TRBJ2-3, the V gene TRBV4-2; 9 positions match TRBD2. The CDR3 sequence is 17 residues long. The germline V gene encodes CDR1 LGHNA and CDR2 YNFKEQ. The junction had 12 bases not matched to a gene; V was cut back by 3 bases and J by 5 bases.

This clone was counted a few times. The CDR3 sequence: CASAREQGFTEAFF. For the CDR3, the DNA is TGTGCCAGCGCCCGGGAACAGGGGTTCACTGAAGCTTTCTTT. The chain links TRBV6-1 to TRBJ1-1; 7 bases line up with TRBD1. V shed 8 bases and J 4 bases; nucleotides not matched to a gene: 10. This CDR3 spans 14 amino acids. CDR1 is MNHNS and CDR2 is SASEGT in the germline V gene.

The gene calls are TRBV14 and TRBJ1-2; D is perhaps TRBD1 (5 bases). The germline gives CDR1 SGHDN, CDR2 FVKESK. This CDR3 contains 15 residues. V was trimmed by 0 bases and J by 4 bases, leaving 12 bases between them. CDR3: CASSQEGQESYGYTF. CDR3 sequence (DNA): TGTGCCAGCAGCCAAGAAGGACAAGAGTCCTATGGCTACACCTTC.

CDR3 loop: CASLDRGAGNEQFF. The CDR3 coding sequence is TGTGCCAGTTTGGACAGGGGGGCGGGGAATGAGCAGTTCTTC. This chain joins TRBV19 and TRBJ2-1, with 10 nucleotides matching TRBD1. Unmatched junction bases numbered 8, after V lost 8 bases and J lost 7 bases. The CDR3 spans 14 residues. Germline V gene data show CDR1 as LNHDA and CDR2 as SQIVND (reference sequence). The entire variable domain, with the rest obtained from reference TRBV19 and TRBJ2-1, is as follows: DGGITQSPKYLFRKEGQNVTLSCEQNLNHDAMYWYRQDPGQGLRLIYYSQIVNDFQKGDIAEGYSVSREKKESFPLTVTSAQKNPTAFYLCASLDRGAGNEQFFGPGTRLTVL.

The chain is built from TRBV7-3 and TRBJ2-3; 9 bases are a match to TRBD2. This CDR3 contains 14 residues. The V gene's germline CDR1 is SGHTA and CDR2 FQGTGA. V was clipped by 7 bases and J by 6 bases; unmatched bases: 8. CDR3 residues: CASTNYGTSDTQYF. The CDR3 DNA reads as TGTGCCAGCACCAACTACGGGACTAGCGATACGCAGTATTTT.

This chain links TRBV4-2 with TRBJ2-7; 7 nucleotides agree with TRBD2. From germline, CDR1 is LGHNA and CDR2 YNFKEQ. The CDR3 spans 15 residues. After removal of 0 bases from V and 2 bases from J, the junction contained 4 bases not matched to a gene. CDR3 residues: CASSQDPSGAYEQYF. Written as DNA, the CDR3 is TGTGCCAGCAGCCAAGATCCTAGCGGCGCCTACGAGCAGTACTTC.

This clone occurred a few times. The genes are TRBV21-1 and TRBJ2-7; the tabulated D call, TRBD1, remains unverified against the DNA. TRBV21-1 has pseudogene status. The CDR3 is 21 residues long. The CDR3 sequence is CASSKRKRRQGPIPTSYEQYF. For the CDR3, the DNA is TGTGCCAGCAGCAAACGGAAGCGACGACAGGGGCCTATACCCACTTCCTACGAGCAGTACTTC.

CDR3 protein: CASSRVGGLDTEAFF. Written as DNA, the CDR3 is TGTGCCAGCAGCCGGGTTGGGGGACTAGACACTGAAGCTTTCTTT. The chain is built from TRBV14 and TRBJ1-1, with D perhaps TRBD1 (5 bases). Germline loops: CDR1 SGHDN, CDR2 FVKESK. V lost 4 bases to trimming and J lost 3 bases, with 15 bases between them. This CDR3 has 15 residues.

V usage is TRBV5-1 and J usage is TRBJ1-5; the D is unclear. The CDR3 spans 13 residues. Germline assignment: CDR1 SGHRS and CDR2 YFSETQ. Trimming stripped 4 bases from V and 4 bases from J, with 9 bases between. Here the CDR3 DNA reads TGCGCCAGCAGCGCTGGCCAAAATCAGCCCCAGCATTTT. Amino acids: CASSAGQNQPQHF. Full variable domain (missing parts from reference TRBV5-1 and TRBJ1-5): KAGVTQTPRYLIKTRGQQVTLSCSPISGHRSVSWYQQTPGQGLQFLFEYFSETQRNKGNFPGRFSGRQFSNSRSEMNVSTLELGDSALYLCASSAGQNQPQHFGDGTRLSIL.

This clone was recorded a few times. The CDR3 nucleotides are TGTGCCAGCAGACGGACAGGGTGGAATGGCTACACCTTC. Amino acids: CASRRTGWNGYTF. This chain links TRBV27 with TRBJ1-2, with 8 bases aligning to TRBD1. Trimming cost V 6 bases and J 6 bases; bases outside gene matches: 6. This CDR3 region has 13 residues. Germline values: CDR1 MNHEY, CDR2 SMNVEV (reference sequence).

The chain uses TRBV11-3 and TRBJ2-5, with D possibly being TRBD1 (6 bases). CDR3 size: 13 residues. With 5 bases removed from V and 3 bases from J, the gap between germline ends came to 10 bases. Germline CDR1 and CDR2: SGHNT and YENEEA. The CDR3 sequence is CASSTGQKETQYF. CDR3 nucleotides: TGTGCCAGCAGCACTGGACAGAAAGAGACCCAGTACTTC.

The V and J genes are TRBV5-1 and TRBJ1-2; D is ambiguous. The CDR3 is 13 amino acids. V shed 0 bases and J shed 4 bases, with 7 bases lying between them. The germline V gene has CDR1 SGHRS and CDR2 YFSETQ. The CDR3 nucleotides read TGCGCCAGCAGCTTGGGAGTCACCTATGGCTACACCTTC. Translating it yields CASSLGVTYGYTF.

This clone was seen more than once but under ten times. The chain has TRBV29-1 and TRBJ2-3, with 9 bases fitting TRBD2. Germline V gene lookup returns CDR1 SQVTM and CDR2 ANQGSEA. V was clipped by 2 bases and J by 5 bases; unmatched bases: 14. CDR3 size: 17 residues. The CDR3 DNA is TGCAGCGTTGAAAGGCGGGGGGGCCTTTTTCTTCTAGATACGCAGTATTTT. Amino acid sequence: CSVERRGGLFLLDTQYF.

This chain connects TRBV11-1 to TRBJ1-6; 11 nucleotides agree with TRBD1. With V trimmed by 5 bases and J by 9 bases, 3 bases remained unmatched. The germline gives CDR1 SGHAT, CDR2 FQDESV (reference sequence). This CDR3 comprises 14 residues. In DNA, the CDR3 is TGTGCCAGCAGCCCCGGACAGGGGGCTTCACCCCTCCACTTT. Its protein product is CASSPGQGASPLHF.